This TCR beta chain appears in the sequencing data of a study of blood T cell repertoires in COVID-19. Study-wide context: The United States, Italy and Spain were the sources of the acute and convalescent COVID-19 samples.

Only a few counts were recorded for this clone. Participant-given clinical history determined each cohort assignment. This CDR3 contains 18 residues. Germline V CDR1 and CDR2: GTSNPN, SVGIG (reference sequence). Between the trimmed V and J ends, which lost 0 bases and 6 bases, there was a span of 26 bases. Original processing notes: Amplification with reference gene primers provided the estimates of nucleated cell counts. Sequencing used immunoSEQ multiplex PCR; TCRdb keeps in-frame clones, though not all of them. V and J calls and clone size are given by that table; D and trimming were obtained from the DNA. The table records over 150,000 clones, roughly 84% of them present only once.

The chain uses TRBV30 and TRBJ1-2, with D hard to call. This TCR derives from a woman aged 30 to 39 who had recovered from COVID-19. Sequencing was done on a sample of PBMCs or T cells enriched from blood (not recorded which). The CDR3 reads CAWSVRLGLREHKNGYTF. CDR3 nucleotides: TGTGCCTGGAGTGTACGACTTGGGTTGCGGGAGCACAAAAATGGCTACACCTTC. The variable domain in full, completed from reference TRBV30 and TRBJ1-2, reads SQTIHQWPATLVQPVGSPLSLECTVEGTSNPNLYWYRQAAGRGLQLLFYSVGIGQISSEVPQNLSASRPQDRQFILSSKKLLLSDSGFYLCAWSVRLGLREHKNGYTFGSGTRLTVV.